These T cell receptor beta chains were read from a single sample in a study of blood T cell repertoires in COVID-19. Sequenced by immunoSEQ multiplex PCR; TCRdb stores in-frame clones only, minus some. The sample shows 55,000 or so clones, just over 90% of them seen only once. The sample was peripheral blood. The source is a man aged 40-49 years with acute or convalescent COVID-19. The CDR3 runs from the conserved cysteine through the conserved F or W. D genes are given only for firm matches. Clone size is not always given. Where it is, it says once, few, many or a class for expanded clones.

>TRBV9|NA|TRBJ2-2|NA
TGTGCCAGCAGCGCCTGGAACAGGGATGGCACCGGGGAGCTGTTTTTT
CASSAWNRDGTGELFF
>TRBV3-1/TRBV3-2|NA|TRBJ1-6|few
TGTGCCAGCAGCCTCGTTACAGGGTTTTCACCCCTCCACTTT
CASSLVTGFSPLHF
>TRBV7-2|NA|TRBJ2-1|NA
TGTGCCAGCAGCCCAGCGAGAGATGTAACGGGGATCCATGAGCAGTTCTTC
CASSPARDVTGIHEQFF
>TRBV25-1|TRBD2|TRBJ2-5|once
TGTGCCAGCAGTCTAGCGGGAGGAGAGACCCAGTACTTC
CASSLAGGETQYF
>TRBV24-1|NA|TRBJ2-5|NA
TGTGCCACCAGTGAAGCAGGGGCGAAGACCCAGTACTTC
CATSEAGAKTQYF
>TRBV18|NA|TRBJ1-3|NA
TGTGCCAGCTCACCAGGAGTCCCACCCCCCCCCGGAAACACCATATATTTT
CASSPGVPPPPGNTIYF
>TRBV29-1|NA|TRBJ2-5|NA
TGCAGCGCTAACGGTTACAGGGAACGAGAACAAGAGACCCAGTACTTC
CSANGYREREQETQYF
>TRBV7-8|NA|TRBJ2-2|NA
TGTGCCAGCAGTCCGGGACTCAACACCGGGGAGCTGTTTTTT
CASSPGLNTGELFF
>TRBV5-8|TRBD1|TRBJ1-2|NA
TGTGCCAGCAGCTGGGACAGGGCAGGAGGGTATGGCTACACCTTC
CASSWDRAGGYGYTF
>TRBV2|TRBD1|TRBJ1-3|NA
TGTGCCAGCAGCTCACACCGGACAGGGGTTGGCTCTGGAAACACCATATATTTT
CASSSHRTGVGSGNTIYF
>TRBV28|NA|TRBJ1-2|NA
TGTGCCAGCGCGGAGGTCTATGGCTACACCTTC
CASAEVYGYTF
>TRBV12-5|TRBD1|TRBJ1-5|NA
TGTGCTAGTGGTTTGTATGGGACAGGGAATCAGCCCCAGCATTTT
CASGLYGTGNQPQHF
>TRBV12-5|TRBD2|TRBJ2-1|NA
TGTGCTAGTGGTCCCGCCGGACTAGCGGGAGGTATTGAGCAGTTCTTC
CASGPAGLAGGIEQFF
>TRBV24-1|TRBD1|TRBJ2-1|NA
TGTGCCACCAGTGATTTCCGCCTGACAGGGCATCAGTTCTTC
CATSDFRLTGHQFF
>TRBV4-1|NA|TRBJ1-2|few
TGCGCCAGCAGCCAACCTACAGGGAATTATGGCTACACCTTC
CASSQPTGNYGYTF
>TRBV11-2|NA|TRBJ1-6|few
TGTGCCAGCAGCTTAGCGAGGGCCCGGAATTCACCCCTCCACTTT
CASSLARARNSPLHF
>TRBV7-7|TRBD2|TRBJ2-5|NA
TGTGCCAGCAGCTTAGGTAGCGGGCCCCAAGAGACCCAGTACTTC
CASSLGSGPQETQYF
>TRBV5-6|NA|TRBJ1-1|NA
TGTGCCAGCAGCTTGGGACAGCAGAAGAACACTGAAGCTTTCTTT
CASSLGQQKNTEAFF
>TRBV9|NA|TRBJ2-7|NA
TGTGCCAGCAGCGCCGCAGGGTCCGGCTACGAGCAGTACTTC
CASSAAGSGYEQYF
>TRBV7-8|NA|TRBJ1-2|NA
TGTGCCAGCAGCGAAAAACAGCTAAACTATGGCTACACCTTC
CASSEKQLNYGYTF
>TRBV9|TRBD1|TRBJ1-6|NA
TGTGCCAGCAGCGTGACAGGGGGCCGTGATTCACCCCTCCACTTT
CASSVTGGRDSPLHF
>TRBV27|TRBD2|TRBJ2-3|NA
TGTGCCAGCAGTTTAGGTCAGCGGGAAGGCGGCACAGATACGCAGTATTTT
CASSLGQREGGTDTQYF
>TRBV20-1|NA|TRBJ2-7|few
TGCAGTGCTAGAGTGACGGGAAAGCAGTACTTC
CSARVTGKQYF
>TRBV27|NA|TRBJ1-2|NA
TGTGCCAGCAGACTAGACAGGATGAACTATGGCTACACCTTC
CASRLDRMNYGYTF
>TRBV2|NA|TRBJ1-5|NA
TGTGCCAGCGGGCAGGGTGAAAATCAGCCCCAGCATTTT
CASGQGENQPQHF
>TRBV29-1|TRBD1|TRBJ1-6|NA
TGCAGCGTCCGGGACAGGGGTACACCCCTCCACTTT
CSVRDRGTPLHF
>TRBV2|NA|TRBJ2-7|NA
TGTGCCAGCAGGATTTCACAATACGAGCAGTACTTC
CASRISQYEQYF
>TRBV30|NA|TRBJ1-1|NA
TGTGCCTGGATCAGGGGCTTCCCTGAAGCTTTCTTT
CAWIRGFPEAFF
>TRBV11-2|TRBD1|TRBJ1-1|NA
TGTGCCAGCAGCTTACTACAGGGGGTTAACACTGAAGCTTTCTTT
CASSLLQGVNTEAFF
>TRBV6-6|TRBD2|TRBJ2-1|NA
TGTGCCAGCATTAGCGGGAGTGGCAATGAGCAGTTCTTC
CASISGSGNEQFF
>TRBV3-1/TRBV3-2|TRBD1|TRBJ1-2|once
TGTGCCAGCAGCATGGGACAGCTTTATGGCTACACCTTC
CASSMGQLYGYTF
>TRBV10-1|NA|TRBJ1-1|NA
TGCGCCAGCAGTGTAGTTCCGAGCGGTATTACTGAAGCTTTCTTT
CASSVVPSGITEAFF
>TRBV7-2|TRBD2|TRBJ2-5|NA
TGTGCCAGCAGCTTACAGCGGGGCCAAGAGACCCAGTACTTC
CASSLQRGQETQYF
>TRBV14|TRBD1|TRBJ2-7|NA
TGTGCCAGCAGCCTTAGGGACAGGGGTGCCTACGAGCAGTACTTC
CASSLRDRGAYEQYF
>TRBV6-5|NA|TRBJ1-2|NA
TGTGCCAGCAGTTACTCGTCGGAGGGCGTCTATGGCTACACCTTC
CASSYSSEGVYGYTF